The next 19 T cell receptor beta chains were all read from a single sample in a study of CD8 T cells in ankylosing spondylitis. TCRdb recomputed calls from the 5' RACE reads with MiXCR, one row per CDR3 protein. The sample carries 100,000 to 150,000 distinct CDR3 sequences, approximately 6.8% recorded once. Material: blood, either unsorted or a sorted T cell fraction (not recorded which). These receptors were taken from a male donor with ankylosing spondylitis or in good health (not recorded which).

At least ten counts were recorded for this clonotype. The V call is TRBV5-1, the J call TRBJ2-5; 12 positions match TRBD2. CDR3 size: 15 residues. Germline loops: CDR1 SGHRS, CDR2 YFSETQ. The J segment lost 2 bases and the V segment lost 6 bases, leaving 5 bases of the junction unmatched. This chain's CDR3 is CASTTSGGKQETQYF. The DNA of the CDR3 is TGCGCCAGCACAACTAGCGGGGGGAAACAAGAGACCCAGTACTTC.

This clonotype was observed at least ten times. The chain joins TRBV5-1 to TRBJ1-5; D is possibly TRBD1 (5 bases). Germline CDR1 is SGHRS and CDR2 is YFSETQ. Trimming removed 4 bases at V and 5 bases at J, with 13 bases between. This CDR3 has 14 residues. The CDR3, as DNA: TGCGCCAGCAGCACAGGAGGGCAAGATCAGCCCCAGCATTTT. It is translated as CASSTGGQDQPQHF.

This clonotype was observed many times. The chain combines TRBV27 with TRBJ2-7; TRBD2 agrees at 7 bases. Germline CDR1 reads MNHEY; CDR2 reads SMNVEV (reference sequence). With V trimmed by 8 bases and J by 0 bases, 16 bases remained unmatched. CDR3 length equals 17 residues. The CDR3 loop is CASPPGGGPSYSYEQYF. The CDR3 nucleotides read TGTGCCAGCCCTCCCGGGGGAGGGCCTTCTTACTCCTACGAGCAGTACTTC.

This clonotype was detected many times. CDR3 in amino acids: CSARDGVRETQYF. As DNA, the CDR3 is TGCAGTGCTAGAGATGGCGTCCGAGAGACCCAGTACTTC. This chain joins TRBV20-1 and TRBJ2-5; D not resolved. V was shortened by 0 bases and J by 4 bases, with 9 bases between the two germline ends. CDR3 length equals 13 residues. Germline loops: CDR1 DFQATT, CDR2 SNEGSKA (reference sequence).

This clonotype has a count of ten or more. This chain connects TRBV20-1 to TRBJ2-3; D possibly uses TRBD1 or TRBD2 (5 bases each). V was trimmed by 4 bases and J by 0 bases, leaving 17 bases between them. The germline gives CDR1 DFQATT, CDR2 SNEGSKA (reference sequence). The CDR3 contains 16 residues. Written as DNA, the CDR3 is TGCAGTGCTATCCTGGGGGTTGGCGGTAGCACAGATACGCAGTATTTT. It specifies CSAILGVGGSTDTQYF.

The table lists this clonotype with a few counts. The V call is TRBV18, the J call TRBJ2-2; tentatively, D is TRBD2 (5 bases). V was clipped by 3 bases and J by 5 bases, with 16 bases between them. CDR3 length: 16 residues. CDR1 and CDR2 from the germline V gene are KGHSH and LQKENI. CDR3 sequence reads: CASSPVTDYGTGELFF. CDR3 nucleotides: TGTGCCAGCTCACCGGTTACAGACTATGGGACCGGGGAGCTGTTTTTT.

V usage is TRBV7-9 and J usage is TRBJ1-2; tentatively, D is TRBD1 (5 bases). Germline assignment: CDR1 SEHNR and CDR2 FQNEAQ (reference sequence). V was clipped by 2 bases and J by 6 bases, with 10 bases between them. The CDR3 has 13 residues. CDR3 region: CASSLRDEDGYTF. The CDR3 nucleotides are TGTGCCAGCAGCTTAAGGGACGAGGATGGCTACACCTTC. Together with reference TRBV7-9 and TRBJ1-2, the CDR3 gives the full variable domain: DTGVSQNPRHKITKRGQNVTFRCDPISEHNRLYWYRQTLGQGPEFLTYFQNEAQLEKSRLLSDRFSAERPKGSFSTLEIQRTEQGDSAMYLCASSLRDEDGYTFGSGTRLTVV.

This clonotype came up many times. The chain joins TRBV5-1 to TRBJ2-4, with D perhaps TRBD2 (5 bases). Deletions cut 7 bases from V and 6 bases from J, with 8 bases between. This CDR3 spans 11 amino acids. Per the germline V gene, CDR1 is SGHRS and CDR2 is YFSETQ. This chain's CDR3 is CASGSGNIQYF. Here the CDR3 DNA reads TGCGCCAGCGGGAGCGGAAACATTCAGTACTTC.

This clonotype was detected ten times or more. The V gene is TRBV5-1, the J gene TRBJ2-5; 8 positions match TRBD1. This CDR3 is built from 14 residues. Trimming at V came to 4 bases and at J to 1 base, leaving 3 bases not matched to a gene. Germline assignment: CDR1 SGHRS and CDR2 YFSETQ. The CDR3, as DNA: TGCGCCAGCAGCATACAGGGGGGCCAAGAGACCCAGTACTTC. Amino acid sequence: CASSIQGGQETQYF.

This clonotype was picked up many times. This rearrangement joins TRBV7-9 to TRBJ1-2; 10 nucleotides line up with TRBD1. Germline V CDR1 and CDR2: SEHNR, FQNEAQ (reference sequence). This CDR3 region has 14 residues. The junction had 8 bases not matched to a gene; V was cut back by 10 bases and J by 3 bases. The CDR3 sequence: CATPGQGEYYGYTF. In nucleotides, the CDR3 is TGTGCCACCCCCGGACAGGGGGAATACTATGGCTACACCTTC.

Many counts were recorded for this clonotype. The chain couples TRBV7-9 to TRBJ2-7; weak D call: TRBD1 (6 bases). CDR3 length: 14 residues. V gave up 5 bases and J gave up 4 bases, with 15 bases separating them. Germline CDR1 reads SEHNR; CDR2 reads FQNEAQ (reference sequence). The CDR3 here is CASSPRGNGYEQYF. In nucleotides, the CDR3 is TGTGCCAGCAGCCCGAGGGGGAATGGGTACGAGCAGTACTTC.

This clonotype was observed a few times. This chain connects TRBV27 to TRBJ1-1; 10 bases align to TRBD1. Germline V CDR1 and CDR2: MNHEY, SMNVEV (reference sequence). Unmatched junction bases numbered 8, after V lost 5 bases and J lost 5 bases. The CDR3 runs 15 residues. CDR3 loop: CASSPRQGARTEAFF. CDR3 coding DNA: TGTGCCAGCAGTCCTCGACAGGGGGCGAGGACTGAAGCTTTCTTT.

This chain connects TRBV5-1 to TRBJ2-1, with D unclear. Germline V CDR1 and CDR2: SGHRS, YFSETQ. The V and J ends lost 2 bases and 5 bases respectively, with 11 bases between them. This CDR3 comprises 14 residues. The CDR3 loop reads CASSFTGPNNEQFF. The DNA for the CDR3 is TGCGCCAGCAGCTTTACCGGGCCTAACAATGAGCAGTTCTTC. The variable domain in full, with the rest retrieved from reference TRBV5-1 and TRBJ2-1, is KAGVTQTPRYLIKTRGQQVTLSCSPISGHRSVSWYQQTPGQGLQFLFEYFSETQRNKGNFPGRFSGRQFSNSRSEMNVSTLELGDSALYLCASSFTGPNNEQFFGPGTRLTVL.

This chain uses TRBV5-1 with TRBJ1-2; 7 nucleotides agree with TRBD1. The V and J ends lost 4 bases and 4 bases, in that order; junction bases with no gene match: 10. Germline lookup yields CDR1 SGHRS and CDR2 YFSETQ. CDR3 length: 15 residues. The CDR3 loop reads CASSSTGAPSYGYTF. DNA for the CDR3: TGCGCCAGCAGCAGCACAGGGGCTCCAAGCTATGGCTACACCTTC.

This clonotype was found many times. The V call is TRBV6-1, the J call TRBJ2-2; 8 nucleotides line up with TRBD1. CDR1 and CDR2 from the germline V gene are MNHNS and SASEGT. CDR3 length: 16 amino acids. V was pared by 6 bases and J by 1 base, with 7 bases of the junction left unmatched. CDR3 DNA sequence: TGTGCCAGCAGGCGAACCGGGACAGGGAACACCGGGGAGCTGTTTTTT. It is translated as CASRRTGTGNTGELFF.

The V call is TRBV12-3 or TRBV12-4, the J call TRBJ2-3, with D possibly TRBD2 on 5 matching bases. With 3 bases removed from V and 10 bases from J, the gap between germline ends came to 8 bases. This CDR3 is 11 amino acids long. CDR3 sequence: CASSFRDAQYF. CDR3 nucleotide sequence: TGTGCCAGCAGTTTCCGGGATGCGCAGTATTTT.

This clonotype was detected ten times or more. The J gene is TRBJ1-4, the V gene TRBV5-6; 10 positions agree with TRBD1. The CDR3 totals 16 residues. Germline CDR1 SGHDT, CDR2 YYEEEE. Unmatched junction bases numbered 9, after V lost 4 bases and J lost 6 bases. The CDR3 DNA follows: TGTGCCAGCAGCAGAGCGACAGGGGGCGCGGATGAAAAACTGTTTTTT. As protein: CASSRATGGADEKLFF.

This clonotype showed up many times. The chain links TRBV29-1 to TRBJ2-2; D is undetermined. This CDR3 contains 12 residues. V shed 2 bases and J shed 2 bases, with 3 bases lying between them. Looked up from germline, CDR1 is SQVTM and CDR2 is ANQGSEA. The CDR3 spells CSVEPNTGELFF. The CDR3 nucleotides read TGCAGCGTTGAACCTAACACCGGGGAGCTGTTTTTT.

This clonotype was recorded a few times. J is TRBJ2-5 and V is TRBV12-3 or TRBV12-4, with D possibly being TRBD1 (6 bases). Trimming took 4 bases from V and 5 from J, leaving 20 bases between them. The CDR3 consists of 16 residues. The chain's CDR3 is CASSSRLGAVPETQYF. CDR3 in DNA: TGTGCCAGCAGTTCGCGACTGGGGGCGGTTCCGGAGACCCAGTACTTC.